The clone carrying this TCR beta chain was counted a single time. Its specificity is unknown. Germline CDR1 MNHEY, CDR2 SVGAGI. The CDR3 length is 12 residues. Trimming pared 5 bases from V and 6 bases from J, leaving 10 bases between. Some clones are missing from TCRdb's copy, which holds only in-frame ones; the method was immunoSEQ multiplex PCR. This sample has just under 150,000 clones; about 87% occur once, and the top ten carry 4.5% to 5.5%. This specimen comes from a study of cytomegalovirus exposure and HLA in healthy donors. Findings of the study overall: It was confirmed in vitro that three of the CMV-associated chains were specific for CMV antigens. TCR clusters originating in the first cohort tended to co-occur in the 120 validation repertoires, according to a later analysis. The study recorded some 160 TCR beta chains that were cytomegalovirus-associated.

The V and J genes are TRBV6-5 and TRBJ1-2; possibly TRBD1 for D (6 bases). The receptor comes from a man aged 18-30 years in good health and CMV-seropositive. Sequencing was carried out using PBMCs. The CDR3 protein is CASSAYRDGYTF. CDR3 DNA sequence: TGTGCCAGCAGTGCCTACAGGGATGGCTACACCTTC.